The 30 T cell receptor beta chains listed next were all sequenced from one sample in a study of T-cell memory formation after mild COVID-19. TCRdb used MiXCR to reprocess the 5' RACE reads, holding one entry per CDR3 protein. Among 560,000 or so distinct CDR3 sequences listed, roughly 17% were seen once. The sequenced material came from PBMCs or a T cell subset sorted from them (not recorded which). These receptors all stem from an adult woman who had mild COVID-19 (a few samples of this study predate the infection). Cell type and time point are not known.

This clonotype was recorded a few times. This sequence joins TRBV24-1 and TRBJ1-2, with 9 bases that match TRBD1. The CDR3 extends over 14 amino acids. The ends lost 3 bases at V and 6 bases at J; junction bases unmatched: 4. The germline gives CDR1 KGHDR, CDR2 SFDVKD. The CDR3 region has the DNA TGTGCCACCAGTGATAAGACAGGGGGACATGGCTACACCTTC. It codes for CATSDKTGGHGYTF.

This clonotype was picked up a small number of times. V and J are TRBV15 and TRBJ1-1; no clear D. Looked up from germline, CDR1 is LNHNV and CDR2 is YYDKDF (reference sequence). V lost 3 bases, J lost 0 bases, and 5 bases lay in between. The CDR3 is made up of 13 amino acids. This CDR3 reads CATSSPLNTEAFF. DNA of the CDR3: TGTGCCACCAGCAGTCCCTTGAACACTGAAGCTTTCTTT.

This clonotype appeared many times. As DNA, the CDR3 is TGCGCCAGCAGACCCGGGACAGGTTCCTACAATGAGCAGTTCTTC. Translating gives CASRPGTGSYNEQFF. J is TRBJ2-1 and V is TRBV5-1, with 8 bases aligning to TRBD1. Germline V gives CDR1 SGHRS, CDR2 YFSETQ. V lost 5 bases, J lost 1 base, and 5 bases stayed unmatched. The CDR3 is made up of 15 amino acids. The full variable domain, rest sourced from reference TRBV5-1 and TRBJ2-1, is KAGVTQTPRYLIKTRGQQVTLSCSPISGHRSVSWYQQTPGQGLQFLFEYFSETQRNKGNFPGRFSGRQFSNSRSEMNVSTLELGDSALYLCASRPGTGSYNEQFFGPGTRLTVL.

The sample holds many counts of this clonotype. This sequence joins TRBV10-3 and TRBJ2-1; the D is unclear. Between the trimmed V and J ends, which lost 4 bases and 5 bases, there was a span of 3 bases. Germline loops: CDR1 ENHRY, CDR2 SYGVKD. The CDR3 has 11 amino acids. CDR3 loop: CAISGNNEQFF. The CDR3 coding sequence is TGTGCCATCAGTGGCAACAATGAGCAGTTCTTC.

The rearrangement links TRBV6-2 or TRBV6-3 to TRBJ1-2; maybe TRBD1 (5 bases). Looked up from germline, CDR1 is MNHEY and CDR2 is SVGEGT. The CDR3 covers 13 residues. The V end was cut by 2 bases, the J end by 10 bases, with 14 bases between. CDR3 loop: CASSYDSLPVYTF. The DNA for the CDR3 is TGTGCCAGCAGTTACGACAGCCTGCCTGTCTACACCTTC.

This clonotype was recorded a few times. The chain recombines TRBV12-5 with TRBJ2-1; D possibly corresponds to TRBD2 (6 bases). The CDR3 runs to 14 residues. Trimming pared 9 bases from V and 5 bases from J, leaving 17 bases between. The germline gives CDR1 LGHNT, CDR2 FRNRAP. The CDR3 here is CASGLGLANNEQFF. CDR3 in DNA: TGTGCTAGCGGGTTGGGGCTAGCGAACAATGAGCAGTTCTTC.

A few counts support this clonotype. The J gene is TRBJ1-1, the V gene TRBV24-1, with 12 bases lining up with TRBD1. The V segment lost 2 bases and the J segment 6 bases; nucleotides outside the gene matches: 12. Germline CDR1 reads KGHDR; CDR2 reads SFDVKD. The CDR3 extends over 18 amino acids. CDR3 in amino acids: CATSDSPGQGAKIAEAFF. CDR3 nucleotides: TGTGCCACCAGTGATTCCCCGGGACAGGGGGCTAAGATCGCTGAAGCTTTCTTT.

The table lists this clonotype with a few counts. This rearrangement joins TRBV3-1 to TRBJ2-3; 9 positions agree with TRBD2. CDR3 length: 16 amino acids. V shed 5 bases, J shed 4 bases, and the junction held 10 bases outside the gene matches. The germline V gene encodes CDR1 LGHDT and CDR2 YNNKEL (reference sequence). CDR3: CASSSSAGGIADTQYF. CDR3 nucleotide sequence: TGTGCCAGCAGCTCCTCCGCGGGGGGGATCGCAGATACGCAGTATTTT.

The rearrangement joins TRBV24-1 to TRBJ1-2, with TRBD1 identical over 9 bases. V was pared by 4 bases and J by 8 bases, with 7 bases of the junction left unmatched. The CDR3 runs 14 residues. Germline V gives CDR1 KGHDR, CDR2 SFDVKD. The CDR3 DNA is TGTGCCACCAGTGACCCGGGACAGGGTGCGGGCTACACCTTC. Translated: CATSDPGQGAGYTF.

This clonotype was seen repeatedly, ten times or more. J is TRBJ2-7 and V is TRBV4-1, with 7 positions matching TRBD1. The V gene's germline CDR1 is MGHRA and CDR2 YSYEKL. J gave up 3 bases and V 4 bases, and 9 bases lay outside the gene matches. The CDR3 length is 15 residues. CDR3 sequence reads: CASSPQETGFYEQYF. The CDR3 DNA is TGCGCCAGCAGCCCCCAAGAGACAGGGTTCTACGAGCAGTACTTC.

This clonotype appeared a few times. This chain links TRBV7-9 with TRBJ2-5; weak D call: TRBD2 (5 bases). The CDR3 loop spans 14 amino acids. The V and J ends lost 5 bases and 5 bases respectively, with 15 bases between them. Germline loops: CDR1 SEHNR, CDR2 FQNEAQ (reference sequence). In nucleotides, the CDR3 is TGTGCCAGCAGCCCCACTAGTTTGTTTGAGACCCAGTACTTC. Its translation is CASSPTSLFETQYF.

The count of this clonotype is one. This chain connects TRBV27 to TRBJ1-4, with unresolved D. The CDR3 consists of 13 residues. V gave up 3 bases and J gave up 8 bases, with 10 bases separating them. The germline V gene has CDR1 MNHEY and CDR2 SMNVEV (reference sequence). As DNA, the CDR3 is TGTGCCAGCAGTTTCCGGCGGTGGGAAAAACTGTTTTTT. It is translated as CASSFRRWEKLFF.

The DNA for the CDR3 is TGCAGTGCTAGCGGGCAGGAAAGGCTGAGGGGAGCCAAAAACATTCAGTACTTC. It translates to CSASGQERLRGAKNIQYF. V is TRBV20-1 and J is TRBJ2-4, with D tentatively TRBD1 or TRBD2 (5 bases each). The CDR3 spans 18 residues. Germline values: CDR1 DFQATT, CDR2 SNEGSKA (reference sequence). The V and J ends lost 3 bases and 0 bases respectively, with 21 bases between them.

This clonotype was detected a few times. The V call is TRBV24-1, the J call TRBJ2-3, with D possibly matching TRBD2 (7 bases). V was trimmed by 7 bases and J by 2 bases, leaving 15 bases between them. CDR1 and CDR2 from the germline V gene are KGHDR and SFDVKD. The CDR3 length is 15 residues. CDR3 DNA: TGTGCCACCAGCCCCGGGCGGGGGCCCACAGATACGCAGTATTTT. It codes for CATSPGRGPTDTQYF.

This clonotype occurred a few times. This chain uses TRBV29-1 with TRBJ1-2, with D tentatively TRBD1 (5 bases). Germline assignment: CDR1 SQVTM and CDR2 ANQGSEA. V dropped 4 bases and J dropped 2 bases, with 8 bases sitting between them. CDR3 length: 12 residues. The CDR3 reads CSVGGANYGYTF. The CDR3 DNA reads as TGCAGCGTTGGAGGGGCCAACTATGGCTACACCTTC.

This clonotype has just a few counts. This chain connects TRBV5-1 to TRBJ2-5; 11 nucleotides agree with TRBD2. Germline V CDR1 and CDR2: SGHRS, YFSETQ. V was clipped by 4 bases and J by 3 bases; unmatched bases: 5. The CDR3 spans 15 residues. The DNA for the CDR3 is TGCGCCAGCAGCGGCACTAGCGGGGGTGAAGAGACCCAGTACTTC. Translation: CASSGTSGGEETQYF.

This clonotype has a handful of counts. The chain uses TRBV4-1 and TRBJ2-1; a possible D gene is TRBD2 (6 bases). The length of the CDR3 is 13 residues. The germline gives CDR1 MGHRA, CDR2 YSYEKL. Trimming shortened V by 1 base and J by 10 bases, and 11 bases separated the two germline ends. Here the CDR3 DNA reads TGCGCCAGCAGCCAAGTTGCGGGAAAGGAGCAGTTCTTC. Protein: CASSQVAGKEQFF.

V usage is TRBV12-3 or TRBV12-4 and J usage is TRBJ2-7; TRBD2 matches at 14 bases. V shed 5 bases and J 5 bases; nucleotides not matched to a gene: 8. The CDR3 has 16 amino acids. This CDR3 reads CASSQPGTSGSHEQYF. The DNA for the CDR3 is TGTGCCAGCAGTCAACCGGGGACTAGCGGGAGTCACGAGCAGTACTTC.

The chain combines TRBV19 with TRBJ2-5; tentatively, D is TRBD1 or TRBD2 (5 bases each). Germline V lookup: CDR1 LNHDA, CDR2 SQIVND (reference sequence). V dropped 1 base and J dropped 5 bases, with 14 bases sitting between them. CDR3 size: 15 residues. The CDR3 nucleotides are TGTGCCAGTAGTATAGGTACGGTGGGACGGGAGACCCAGTACTTC. Its translation: CASSIGTVGRETQYF.

This clonotype has just a few counts. This chain joins TRBV5-1 and TRBJ2-2; the D call may be TRBD1 or TRBD2 (6 bases each). V was clipped by 0 bases and J by 2 bases, with 17 bases between them. This CDR3 contains 18 residues. The germline CDR1 and CDR2 sequences are SGHRS and YFSETQ. The CDR3: CASSLAEFGGLNTGELFF. In nucleotides, the CDR3 is TGCGCCAGCAGCTTGGCCGAATTCGGGGGCCTTAACACCGGGGAGCTGTTTTTT.

This chain connects TRBV12-3 or TRBV12-4 to TRBJ1-4; unclear D gene. This CDR3 is built from 17 residues. V was trimmed by 3 bases and J by 7 bases, leaving 21 bases between them. CDR3 region: CASSLSDGPGRSEKLFF. CDR3 DNA: TGTGCCAGCAGTTTGAGCGATGGGCCAGGTCGGAGTGAAAAACTGTTTTTT.

The chain uses TRBV9 and TRBJ2-5; 15 bases are shared with TRBD2. The CDR3 is 16 residues long. Unmatched junction bases numbered 5, after V lost 3 bases and J lost 5 bases. CDR1 and CDR2 from the germline V gene are SGDLS and YYNGEE. The CDR3 sequence is CASSGWTSGGVETQYF. The CDR3 nucleotides read TGTGCCAGCAGCGGATGGACTAGCGGGGGGGTGGAGACCCAGTACTTC.

The CDR3 spells CSVEQHLPKTQYF. The CDR3, as DNA: TGCAGCGTTGAACAGCACCTTCCGAAGACCCAGTACTTC. The chain uses TRBV29-1 and TRBJ2-5; D ambiguous. Between the trimmed V and J ends, which lost 2 bases and 6 bases, there was a span of 13 bases. The CDR3 is 13 residues long. CDR1 is SQVTM and CDR2 is ANQGSEA in the germline V gene.

J is TRBJ2-7 and V is TRBV20-1; tentatively, D is TRBD1 or TRBD2 (5 bases each). Germline V lookup: CDR1 DFQATT, CDR2 SNEGSKA (reference sequence). There are 13 residues in the CDR3. V was pared by 1 base and J by 3 bases, with 10 bases between. For the CDR3, the DNA is TGCAGTGCTAGAGCAGGGAGAAGCTACGAGCAGTACTTC. It translates to CSARAGRSYEQYF.

This clonotype was observed a few times. The CDR3 is CASSLPGDYNEQFF. The CDR3 nucleotides read TGTGCCAGCTCACTCCCAGGGGACTACAATGAGCAGTTCTTC. The rearrangement links TRBV2 to TRBJ2-1, with D possibly TRBD1 on 6 matching bases. Germline V gene sequence: CDR1 SNHLY, CDR2 FYNNEI. Trimming took 8 bases from V and 3 from J, leaving 14 bases between them. The CDR3 covers 14 residues.

The gene calls are TRBV28 and TRBJ2-7; D ambiguous. This CDR3 is 14 amino acids long. In germline, CDR1 is MDHEN, CDR2 SYDVKM. Trimming pared 2 bases from V and 2 bases from J, leaving 10 bases between. The CDR3 DNA reads as TGTGCCAGCAGTTTAAACTTGAAGGCCTACGAGCAGTACTTC. Translated: CASSLNLKAYEQYF.

This clonotype was counted only a few times. This rearrangement joins TRBV29-1 to TRBJ2-5; 8 bases agree with TRBD2. The V and J ends lost 4 bases and 0 bases, in that order; junction bases with no gene match: 4. The CDR3 contains 14 residues. Per the germline V gene, CDR1 is SQVTM and CDR2 is ANQGSEA. The CDR3, as DNA: TGCAGCGTTGCGCCTAGCGGGTACCAAGAGACCCAGTACTTC. Its protein product is CSVAPSGYQETQYF. Supplemented by reference TRBV29-1 and TRBJ2-5, the full variable domain reads SAVISQKPSRDICQRGTSLTIQCQVDSQVTMMFWYRQQPGQSLTLIATANQGSEATYESGFVIDKFPISRPNLTFSTLTVSNMSPEDSSIYLCSVAPSGYQETQYFGPGTRLLVL.

V gene TRBV20-1 combines with J gene TRBJ2-7; D is unclear. In germline, CDR1 is DFQATT, CDR2 SNEGSKA (reference sequence). Between the trimmed V and J ends, which lost 0 bases and 1 base, there was a span of 7 bases. The CDR3 runs to 13 residues. The CDR3 sequence is CSARELASYEQYF. In DNA form, the CDR3 reads TGCAGTGCTAGAGAGCTCGCGTCCTACGAGCAGTACTTC.

V usage is TRBV3-1 and J usage is TRBJ2-5; D is perhaps TRBD1 (5 bases). Germline V gene data show CDR1 as LGHDT and CDR2 as YNNKEL (reference sequence). CDR3 length equals 13 residues. V was shortened by 6 bases and J by 4 bases, with 12 bases between the two germline ends. CDR3 coding DNA: TGTGCCAGCAGGGCTGCAGGGCGAGAGACCCAGTACTTC. This gives the protein CASRAAGRETQYF.

The chain couples TRBV12-3 or TRBV12-4 to TRBJ1-1, with D possibly matching TRBD1 (5 bases). Trimming left V 8 bases short and J 1 base short, with 11 bases between. CDR3 size: 13 residues. The CDR3 region is CASLGVSNTEAFF. The CDR3 DNA reads as TGTGCCAGCCTAGGGGTGTCGAACACTGAAGCTTTCTTT.